This paragraph covers one T cell receptor beta chain sequence. The entry originates in a study of blood T cell repertoires in COVID-19. Overall study: Whether acute or convalescent, the COVID-19 samples came from the United States, Italy and Spain.

Libraries were prepared by immunoSEQ multiplex PCR; TCRdb keeps only in-frame clonotypes and omits some of them. Found here are under 300,000 clones, around 83% of them singletons; the top ten hold approximately 3.2%. This CDR3 comprises 19 residues. The source is a woman aged 18-29 years with acute or convalescent COVID-19. What was sequenced was peripheral blood. The chain uses TRBV21-1 and TRBJ1-4. TRBV21-1 represents a pseudogene. The CDR3 sequence is CASSKVQSGVPSTNEKLFF. For the CDR3, the DNA is TGTGCCAGCAGCAAAGTTCAATCGGGGGTACCCTCAACTAATGAAAAACTGTTTTTT.